The 12 T cell receptor beta chains given below trace back to one sample, sequenced in a study of radiotherapy plus CTLA-4 blockade in lung cancer. Sequencing used immunoSEQ multiplex PCR; TCRdb keeps in-frame clones, though not all of them. The sample contains about 45,000 clones, roughly four fifths of which appear only once. The starting material was peripheral blood, obtained from a patient treated with radiotherapy plus ipilimumab. All receptors derive from a human donor with non-small cell lung cancer who had a complete response to radiotherapy plus ipilimumab.

This CDR3 is CASSLALYRETQYF. CDR3 nucleotides: TGTGCCAGCAGCTTAGCGCTATATCGAGAGACCCAGTACTTC. The rearrangement links TRBV7-8 to TRBJ2-5; D ambiguous. Trimming shortened V by 0 bases and J by 4 bases, and 9 bases separated the two germline ends. The CDR3 is 14 residues long. Germline V lookup: CDR1 SGHVS, CDR2 FQNEAQ.

J is TRBJ2-7 and V is TRBV5-1; perhaps TRBD2 as D (5 bases). Per germline, CDR1 SGHRS and CDR2 YFSETQ. V lost 2 bases, J lost 6 bases, and 15 bases lay in between. The CDR3 loop spans 14 amino acids. CDR3 bases: TGCGCCAGCAGCTTCGGGGTACCCTCTACCGAGCAGTACTTC. It yields the protein CASSFGVPSTEQYF.

The rearrangement joins TRBV7-2 to TRBJ2-5; D unclear. From germline, CDR1 is SGHTA and CDR2 FQGNSA. Deletions cut 4 bases from V and 9 bases from J, with 15 bases between. The CDR3 consists of 13 residues. CDR3 sequence reads: CASSYPHAAAQYF. Here the CDR3 DNA reads TGTGCCAGCAGCTACCCTCATGCGGCGGCCCAGTACTTC.

The chain is built from TRBV2 and TRBJ1-5; D unresolved. Deletions cut 3 bases from V and 5 bases from J, with 11 bases between. The CDR3 extends over 14 amino acids. In germline, CDR1 is SNHLY, CDR2 FYNNEI. DNA for the CDR3: TGTGCCAGCAGTGATGAGCCCTCACATCAGCCCCAGCATTTT. This translates into CASSDEPSHQPQHF.

This chain links TRBV7-9 with TRBJ1-5, with 8 bases matching TRBD1. There are 15 residues in the CDR3. Germline assignment: CDR1 SEHNR and CDR2 FQNEAQ (reference sequence). Trimming removed 7 bases from V and 6 bases from J; junction bases left unmatched: 11. This CDR3 is CASTVTGGTGQPQHF. CDR3 bases: TGTGCCAGCACTGTCACAGGGGGGACAGGTCAGCCCCAGCATTTT.

The chain joins TRBV19 to TRBJ1-1; tentative D call: TRBD1 (5 bases). V shed 6 bases and J shed 0 bases, with 14 bases lying between them. This CDR3 has 15 amino acids. Germline assignment: CDR1 LNHDA and CDR2 SQIVND (reference sequence). Here the CDR3 reads CASRQSGGVNTEAFF. For the CDR3, the DNA is TGTGCCAGTAGGCAGTCCGGAGGGGTGAACACTGAAGCTTTCTTT. Filled out from reference TRBV19 and TRBJ1-1, the complete variable domain reads DGGITQSPKYLFRKEGQNVTLSCEQNLNHDAMYWYRQDPGQGLRLIYYSQIVNDFQKGDIAEGYSVSREKKESFPLTVTSAQKNPTAFYLCASRQSGGVNTEAFFGQGTRLTVV.

This clone appeared a few times. This sequence joins TRBV7-9 and TRBJ1-1, with TRBD1 as a possible D gene (5 bases). Deletions cut 7 bases from V and 1 base from J, with 10 bases between. The CDR3 runs 13 residues. The germline CDR1 and CDR2 sequences are SEHNR and FQNEAQ (reference sequence). DNA for the CDR3: TGTGCCAGCAAGGACAACGAGAACACTGAAGCTTTCTTT. Translating gives CASKDNENTEAFF.

Here the CDR3 DNA reads TGTGCCAGCAGCTTGCCAGGGTTTGGCGGGGAGCTGTTTTTT. Translated: CASSLPGFGGELFF. This chain connects TRBV5-4 to TRBJ2-2, with D possibly being TRBD1 (5 bases). The length of the CDR3 is 14 residues. V was pared by 1 base and J by 7 bases, with 11 bases between. In germline, CDR1 is SGHNT, CDR2 YYREEE (reference sequence).

This clone was detected a few times. The V gene is TRBV15, the J gene TRBJ1-3; D unclear. Germline-derived CDR1 and CDR2 are LNHNV and YYDKDF (reference sequence). V lost 1 base and J lost 4, with 11 bases in between. The CDR3 length is 15 residues. CDR3 coding DNA: TGTGCCACCAGCAGAGTTCGAGGTGCCGGAAACACCATATATTTT. This sequence encodes CATSRVRGAGNTIYF.

V gene TRBV21-1 combines with J gene TRBJ2-7; the D call of TRBD2 is as the table states it, not checked on the DNA. TRBV21-1 corresponds to a pseudogene. The CDR3 length is 12 residues. The CDR3 DNA reads as TGTGCCAGCCTTAAGCCGGGCTACGAGCAGTACTTC. It codes for CASLKPGYEQYF.

The chain has TRBV20-1 and TRBJ2-5; no firm D call. In germline, CDR1 is DFQATT, CDR2 SNEGSKA (reference sequence). The CDR3 sequence is 10 residues long. V was clipped by 5 bases and J by 5 bases, with 6 bases between them. The CDR3 region is CSAPSETQYF. CDR3 bases: TGCAGTGCTCCGTCGGAGACCCAGTACTTC.

The chain couples TRBV15 to TRBJ2-2; weak D call: TRBD2 (5 bases). CDR3 length: 14 residues. Germline V gene data show CDR1 as LNHNV and CDR2 as YYDKDF (reference sequence). Trimming shortened V by 9 bases and J by 2 bases, and 13 bases separated the two germline ends. The CDR3 DNA reads TGTGCCACTGAGGGATACCCAAACACCGGGGAGCTGTTTTTT. Residues: CATEGYPNTGELFF.